The rows below give T cell receptor beta chains drawn from one sample of a study of shared clonotypes between healthy human individuals. The assay was immunoSEQ multiplex PCR, and TCRdb's table has in-frame clones only and misses some. The sample has more than 2,000,000 clones, roughly 92% seen once. The sample comprised naive CD4+ T cells sorted from blood. These receptors all come from a man between 18 and 29 years old in good health. Both conserved end residues are part of each CDR3. The order of the fields is J gene, D gene, clone size, V gene, CDR3 DNA, CDR3 protein. A D gene is named only where the DNA matches it firmly. A row's size may be missing; if present it is once, few, many or a size class.

J: TRBJ2-2; D: TRBD2; size: -; V: TRBV5-1; DNA: TGCGCCAGCAGCCCTCGACTAGCGGGGTTCACCGGGGAGCTGTTTTTT; CDR3: CASSPRLAGFTGELFF
J: TRBJ2-7; D: -; size: once; V: TRBV11-2; DNA: TGTGCCAGCAGCTTAGACCCCTACGAGCAGTACTTC; CDR3: CASSLDPYEQYF
J: TRBJ1-2; D: TRBD1; size: -; V: TRBV2; DNA: TGTGCCGCCAGCACGGCAGGGGGAAGTGGCTACACCTTC; CDR3: CAASTAGGSGYTF
J: TRBJ2-3; D: -; size: -; V: TRBV11-2; DNA: TGTGCCAGCAGCTTAGGGTCCCAGCGGAAGGGCACAGATACGCAGTATTTT; CDR3: CASSLGSQRKGTDTQYF
J: TRBJ1-6; D: TRBD1; size: -; V: TRBV6-4; DNA: TGTGCCAGCAGTGTAGGGGGCCTCGATTCACCCCTCCACTTT; CDR3: CASSVGGLDSPLHF
J: TRBJ2-7; D: -; size: -; V: TRBV14; DNA: TGTGCCAGCAGCCAAGTGGTGGGACCCACCTACGAGCAGTACTTC; CDR3: CASSQVVGPTYEQYF
J: TRBJ2-3; D: -; size: -; V: TRBV1; DNA: TGCACCAGCAGCCAGTATTGTAGCGGGAGAATTACGCGTTTGACAGATACGCAGTATTTT; CDR3: CTSSQYCSGRITRLTDTQYF
J: TRBJ2-3; D: -; size: -; V: TRBV6-6; DNA: TGTGCCAGCAGTAACCCGGGGTACACAGATACGCAGTATTTT; CDR3: CASSNPGYTDTQYF
J: TRBJ2-7; D: TRBD1; size: -; V: TRBV7-9; DNA: TGTGCCAGCAGCTTAAAGGGACAGGGGGCCTACGAGCAGTACTTC; CDR3: CASSLKGQGAYEQYF
J: TRBJ1-6; D: TRBD1; size: few; V: TRBV7-8; DNA: TGTGCCAGCAGCTTAGCGATGGGACAGGGATCACCCCTCCACTTT; CDR3: CASSLAMGQGSPLHF
J: TRBJ1-2; D: -; size: -; V: TRBV10-3; DNA: TGTGCCATCAGTGACCCCCTAAGGGCGACCCTAAATGGCTACACCTTC; CDR3: CAISDPLRATLNGYTF
J: TRBJ2-7; D: TRBD2; size: -; V: TRBV29-1; DNA: TGCAGCGTTCTCCCAGGGGGACTAGCGGGAGGTCCCACCTACGAGCAGTACTTC; CDR3: CSVLPGGLAGGPTYEQYF
J: TRBJ1-1; D: -; size: -; V: TRBV6-6; DNA: TGTGCCAGCAGTACCACCAGGAAAATGAACACTGAAGCTTTCTTT; CDR3: CASSTTRKMNTEAFF
J: TRBJ1-1; D: -; size: -; V: TRBV9; DNA: TGTGCCAGCAGCCCCAGAATCAACACTGAAGCTTTCTTT; CDR3: CASSPRINTEAFF
J: TRBJ2-7; D: -; size: -; V: TRBV7-2; DNA: TGTGCCAGCAGCCGAGGGGGAAACTCCTACGAGCAGTACTTC; CDR3: CASSRGGNSYEQYF
J: TRBJ2-2; D: TRBD2; size: -; V: TRBV10-3; DNA: TGTGCCATCAGTGAGTCCTGGGGAGGGGCCGGGGAGCTGTTTTTT; CDR3: CAISESWGGAGELFF
J: TRBJ2-7; D: TRBD2; size: -; V: TRBV10-2; DNA: TGCGCCAGCAGAGACCAACTAGCGGGAGCATCCTACGAGCAGTACTTC; CDR3: CASRDQLAGASYEQYF
J: TRBJ2-1; D: TRBD2; size: few; V: TRBV9; DNA: TGTGCCAGCTCCGGGACTAGCGGGAGTGATGAGCAGTTCTTC; CDR3: CASSGTSGSDEQFF
J: TRBJ2-7; D: -; size: once; V: TRBV19; DNA: TGTGCCAGTAGAACCCCTGGTTCCTACGAGCAGTACTTC; CDR3: CASRTPGSYEQYF
J: TRBJ1-2; D: -; size: -; V: TRBV29-1; DNA: TGCAGCGTTGACGGGGGGTATGGCTACACCTTC; CDR3: CSVDGGYGYTF
J: TRBJ1-2; D: -; size: once; V: TRBV18; DNA: TGTGCCAGCTCAAGCGGGGGCTATGGCTACACCTTC; CDR3: CASSSGGYGYTF
J: TRBJ2-1; D: TRBD2; size: -; V: TRBV6-4; DNA: TGTGCCAGCAGGGCCCCCGCTAGCGGATTACTTTCGGAGCAGTTCTTC; CDR3: CASRAPASGLLSEQFF
J: TRBJ2-3; D: -; size: -; V: TRBV6-1; DNA: TGTGCCAGCAGTGAGGTCGGGGACTATACGCAGTATTTT; CDR3: CASSEVGDYTQYF
J: TRBJ2-5; D: TRBD2; size: -; V: TRBV7-2; DNA: TGTGCCAGCAGCTCGTGGACTAGCCCCCGGGAGACCCAGTACTTC; CDR3: CASSSWTSPRETQYF
J: TRBJ2-7; D: -; size: -; V: TRBV11-2; DNA: TGTGCCAGCAGCTTAGGATCGGGCCACACCTACGAGCAGTACTTC; CDR3: CASSLGSGHTYEQYF
J: TRBJ1-6; D: -; size: once; V: TRBV6-1; DNA: TGTGCCAGCAGTGAAACCTTGAGGGGCGCACCCCTCCACTTT; CDR3: CASSETLRGAPLHF
J: TRBJ1-5; D: -; size: few; V: TRBV29-1; DNA: TGCAGTGTCTCACAGGGAGGTCAGCCCCAGCATTTT; CDR3: CSVSQGGQPQHF
J: TRBJ2-1; D: TRBD1; size: -; V: TRBV11-3; DNA: TGTGCCAGCAGCTTAGGTAGTTGGAGGGACAGGGATAATGATGAGCAGTTCTTC; CDR3: CASSLGSWRDRDNDEQFF
J: TRBJ2-1; D: TRBD1; size: -; V: TRBV28; DNA: TGTGCCAGCAGCGCAGGGGGCTGGACCTACAATGAGCAGTTCTTC; CDR3: CASSAGGWTYNEQFF
J: TRBJ2-3; D: -; size: -; V: TRBV1; DNA: TGCACCAGCCGTGAGTCGGGAAGAGATACGCAGTATTTT; CDR3: CTSRESGRDTQYF
J: TRBJ2-5; D: -; size: -; V: TRBV9; DNA: TGTGCCAGCAGCCCTCAAACGGACTCTCCAATAGGGACCCAGTACTTC; CDR3: CASSPQTDSPIGTQYF
J: TRBJ2-1; D: TRBD2; size: -; V: TRBV27; DNA: TGTGCCAGCAGTTTTCTAGCGGGGGGTAATGAGCAGTTCTTC; CDR3: CASSFLAGGNEQFF
J: TRBJ1-2; D: TRBD1; size: -; V: TRBV7-8; DNA: TGTGCCAGCAGCCCGCGGACAGGGGGTGGCTACACCTTC; CDR3: CASSPRTGGGYTF
J: TRBJ2-7; D: -; size: once; V: TRBV9; DNA: TGTGCCAGCAGCGTAGATCCGGGGCGGGGAATTTACGAGCAGTACTTC; CDR3: CASSVDPGRGIYEQYF
J: TRBJ2-1; D: -; size: -; V: TRBV5-4; DNA: TGTGCCAGCAGGCCTGCCCCGGGAGGGGGCCGCGATGAGCAGTTCTTC; CDR3: CASRPAPGGGRDEQFF
J: TRBJ2-2; D: -; size: -; V: TRBV7-2; DNA: TGTGCCAGCAGCTTAGGGGCGTACACCGGGGAGCTGTTTTTT; CDR3: CASSLGAYTGELFF
J: TRBJ1-3; D: TRBD1; size: -; V: TRBV6-6; DNA: TGTGCCAGCAGTTACCCTCGAGGGGGCGGAAACACCATATATTTT; CDR3: CASSYPRGGGNTIYF
J: TRBJ2-2; D: TRBD2; size: -; V: TRBV11-2; DNA: TGTGCCAGCAGCTTACGCGGGACTAGCGGGGGTTCGAACACCGGGGAGCTGTTTTTT; CDR3: CASSLRGTSGGSNTGELFF
J: TRBJ2-1; D: -; size: -; V: TRBV10-3; DNA: TGTGCCATCAGTGGTCTGGCAGGCCCGAATGAGCAGTTCTTC; CDR3: CAISGLAGPNEQFF
J: TRBJ2-3; D: TRBD2; size: once; V: TRBV7-9; DNA: TGTGCCAGCAGCCCAGTGGCTAGCGGGGGACACACAGATACGCAGTATTTT; CDR3: CASSPVASGGHTDTQYF
J: TRBJ2-4; D: -; size: once; V: TRBV11-2; DNA: TGTGCCAGCAGCGCCTCGGGTTCCAAAAACATTCAGTACTTC; CDR3: CASSASGSKNIQYF
J: TRBJ2-6; D: -; size: -; V: TRBV10-3; DNA: TGTGCCATCAGTGGCCAGGCTGGGGCCAACGTCCTGACTTTC; CDR3: CAISGQAGANVLTF
J: TRBJ2-1; D: TRBD2; size: -; V: TRBV5-1; DNA: TGCGCCAGCAGCTTGGCCCAAGAATACGGGACTAGCGGGGGAGGAGTCTACAATGAGCAGTTCTTC; CDR3: CASSLAQEYGTSGGGVYNEQFF
J: TRBJ2-7; D: TRBD1; size: -; V: TRBV6-5; DNA: TGTGCCAGCAGTTACTCGGGACAGCAACCTCGCTACGAGCAGTACTTC; CDR3: CASSYSGQQPRYEQYF
J: TRBJ2-7; D: TRBD1; size: -; V: TRBV11-1; DNA: TGTGCCAGCAGCCCCCGACAGGGGGACACCTACGAGCAGTACTTC; CDR3: CASSPRQGDTYEQYF
J: TRBJ1-3; D: -; size: -; V: TRBV30; DNA: TGTGCCTGGAGTCACAGTAAGAACCGAAACACCATATATTTT; CDR3: CAWSHSKNRNTIYF
J: TRBJ1-2; D: TRBD1; size: -; V: TRBV6-5; DNA: TGTGCCAGCAGCCCGGGGACAGGCCGTTGGGGGGGCTACACCTTC; CDR3: CASSPGTGRWGGYTF
J: TRBJ2-7; D: TRBD1; size: -; V: TRBV5-4; DNA: TGTGCCAGCAGCTTGAGAGGACAGGCCTACGAGCAGTACTTC; CDR3: CASSLRGQAYEQYF
J: TRBJ2-4; D: TRBD2; size: -; V: TRBV6-1; DNA: TGTGCCAGCAGTCCCCAAAGCGGGGGGGCGAACATTCAGTACTTC; CDR3: CASSPQSGGANIQYF
J: TRBJ2-3; D: -; size: -; V: TRBV11-3; DNA: TGTGCCAGCAGCAGGGGCACAGATACGCAGTATTTT; CDR3: CASSRGTDTQYF
J: TRBJ1-2; D: TRBD1; size: -; V: TRBV5-6; DNA: TGTGCCAGCAGCCACCGACAGGGGAGGGGTAACTATGGCTACACCTTC; CDR3: CASSHRQGRGNYGYTF